The subject of this entry is one TCR beta chain. During active infection, Seattle patients enrolled and were then monitored through disease. Authors' processing steps: Amplification of reference gene primers was used by the study to estimate nucleated cell counts. Here immunoSEQ multiplex PCR was the method, and the copy in TCRdb shows in-frame clones only, minus some. V, J and clone size derive from that table, while D and trimming were established from the DNA sequence. The sample holds 450,000 or so clones; over 85% are singletons and the top ten take around 0.92%. The V gene's germline CDR1 is LNHDA and CDR2 SQIVND (reference sequence). V was shortened by 7 bases and J by 7 bases, with 19 bases between the two germline ends. The CDR3 sequence is 14 residues long. The sample comes from a study of blood T cell repertoires in COVID-19. Whole-study context: COVID-19 samples, acute and convalescent, were from the United States, Italy and Spain. T cells, B-cell-depleted T cells, or PBMCs provided the cDNA or gDNA that served as material.

This sequence joins TRBV19 and TRBJ2-5; no clear D. Sequenced sample: peripheral blood. The TCR originated in a man between 18 and 35 years old with COVID-19, enrolled during active disease. The CDR3: CASTSIGERTTQYF. The CDR3 region has the DNA TGTGCCAGTACCAGTATAGGAGAACGCACGACCCAGTACTTC.